These 26 T cell receptor beta chains share one sample of origin, sequenced in a study of T cell clones after liver transplantation. Profiling relied on immunoSEQ multiplex PCR, and the TCRdb table lists in-frame clones only, not all of them. The sample gives 75,000 to 95,000 clones, approximately 80% of which show up once; 2.1% is in the top ten. The material sequenced was CD4+ T cells from blood, taken 48 months after liver transplant. Receptors were obtained from a human patient who received a liver transplant. Some T cells may possibly be graft donor cells.

The V and J genes are TRBV30 and TRBJ2-7, with 11 bases fitting TRBD2. After removal of 2 bases from V and 0 bases from J, the junction contained 6 bases not matched to a gene. CDR3 length: 16 amino acids. Germline assignment: CDR1 GTSNPN and CDR2 SVGIG (reference sequence). CDR3 loop: CAWSRLAGRSSYEQYF. The CDR3 DNA follows: TGTGCCTGGAGTCGACTAGCGGGGCGGAGCTCCTACGAGCAGTACTTC.

The chain has TRBV30 and TRBJ2-7; the D is unclear. In germline, CDR1 is GTSNPN, CDR2 SVGIG (reference sequence). The V and J ends lost 0 bases and 2 bases respectively, with 8 bases between them. The CDR3 contains 13 residues. CDR3 DNA: TGTGCCTGGAGTGTACAAACACCCTACGAGCAGTACTTC. Protein: CAWSVQTPYEQYF.

This chain joins TRBV6-6 and TRBJ1-5; 7 nucleotides line up with TRBD1. CDR1 and CDR2 from the germline V gene are MNHNY and SVGAGI (reference sequence). The CDR3 has 13 amino acids. Germline trimming cut 8 bases from V and 5 bases from J; bases unmatched to any gene: 6. CDR3 in amino acids: CASHRQGDQPQHF. DNA of the CDR3: TGTGCCAGCCATAGGCAGGGGGATCAGCCCCAGCATTTT.

This chain uses TRBV6-5 with TRBJ1-2, with D possibly matching TRBD1 (5 bases). The length of the CDR3 is 14 residues. The V end was cut by 2 bases, the J end by 0 bases, with 7 bases between. The V gene's germline CDR1 is MNHEY and CDR2 SVGAGI. The CDR3 is CASSYDRSNYGYTF. Written as DNA, the CDR3 is TGTGCCAGCAGTTACGACAGATCTAACTATGGCTACACCTTC.

The J gene is TRBJ2-5, the V gene TRBV5-4; 9 bases agree with TRBD1. This CDR3 spans 16 amino acids. The V gene's germline CDR1 is SGHNT and CDR2 YYREEE (reference sequence). Germline trimming cut 3 bases from V and 2 bases from J; bases unmatched to any gene: 8. The CDR3 DNA follows: TGTGCCAGCAGCTCGCCAACCGGGACAGGGCAAGAGACCCAGTACTTC. This sequence encodes CASSSPTGTGQETQYF. Full variable domain (outside the CDR3, taken from reference TRBV5-4 and TRBJ2-5): ETGVTQSPTHLIKTRGQQVTLRCSSQSGHNTVSWYQQALGQGPQFIFQYYREEENGRGNFPPRFSGLQFPNYSSELNVNALELDDSALYLCASSSPTGTGQETQYFGPGTRLLVL.

J is TRBJ2-1 and V is TRBV28, with unresolved D. Trimming took off 2 bases at V and 7 bases at J, with 12 bases between the two ends. This CDR3 contains 14 residues. The germline V gene has CDR1 MDHEN and CDR2 SYDVKM. The CDR3, as DNA: TGTGCCAGCAGTTTAACCCCGGCGTCGAATGAGCAGTTCTTC. Its protein is CASSLTPASNEQFF. Full variable domain (remainder filled in from reference TRBV28 and TRBJ2-1): DVKVTQSSRYLVKRTGEKVFLECVQDMDHENMFWYRQDPGLGLRLIYFSYDVKMKEKGDIPEGYSVSREKKERFSLILESASTNQTSMYLCASSLTPASNEQFFGPGTRLTVL.

This clone was recorded once. In DNA, the CDR3 is TGTGCCAGCAGTCGGGACAGGGGCCTTAGCTCCTACAATGAGCAGTTCTTC. It yields the protein CASSRDRGLSSYNEQFF. The gene calls are TRBV5-4 and TRBJ2-1; 10 bases align to TRBD1. V shed 5 bases and J 0 bases; nucleotides not matched to a gene: 8. This CDR3 has 17 residues. Germline CDR1 is SGHNT and CDR2 is YYREEE (reference sequence).

Written as DNA, the CDR3 is TGTGCCAGCAGCGTACAAGCGGGGGTAAACACCGGGGAGCTGTTTTTT. Encoded protein: CASSVQAGVNTGELFF. The V gene is TRBV9, the J gene TRBJ2-2; 8 nucleotides agree with TRBD2. Germline assignment: CDR1 SGDLS and CDR2 YYNGEE. V shed 1 base and J 2 bases; nucleotides not matched to a gene: 4. The CDR3 has 16 amino acids.

The rearrangement uses TRBV19 and TRBJ2-1; D is unresolved. V shed 3 bases and J shed 8 bases, with 8 bases lying between them. Germline V gives CDR1 LNHDA, CDR2 SQIVND (reference sequence). This CDR3 spans 12 amino acids. As DNA, the CDR3 is TGTGCCAGTAGTATGGCCCACTATGAGCAGTTCTTC. Protein sequence: CASSMAHYEQFF.

The chain employs TRBV13 and TRBJ2-2; no clear D. The germline V gene encodes CDR1 PRHDT and CDR2 FYEKMQ (reference sequence). The CDR3 spans 11 residues. V dropped 8 bases and J dropped 5 bases, with 6 bases sitting between them. CDR3 sequence (DNA): TGTGCCAGCCGAGAAACCGGGGAGCTGTTTTTT. This gives the protein CASRETGELFF.

CDR3 in amino acids: CASSLSVGRTYEQYF. In DNA form, the CDR3 reads TGTGCCAGCAGCTTAAGTGTCGGTAGGACCTACGAGCAGTACTTC. The chain links TRBV7-2 to TRBJ2-7, with D unclear. Germline values: CDR1 SGHTA, CDR2 FQGNSA. Trimming pared 2 bases from V and 2 bases from J, leaving 13 bases between. CDR3 length: 15 amino acids.

This clone was detected only a few times. V and J are TRBV2 and TRBJ2-1; 10 positions match TRBD2. This CDR3 contains 13 residues. From germline, CDR1 is SNHLY and CDR2 FYNNEI. Trimming took 1 base from V and 15 from J; bases not matched to a gene: 6. CDR3 sequence (DNA): TGTGCCAGCAGTGAAGAAGCGGGGGGGCGTCCGTTCTTC. The encoded protein is CASSEEAGGRPFF.

This clone was counted once. The rearrangement joins TRBV29-1 to TRBJ2-7; either TRBD1 or TRBD2 may fit D (5 bases each). Looked up from germline, CDR1 is SQVTM and CDR2 is ANQGSEA. The V end was cut by 4 bases, the J end by 5 bases, with 15 bases between. CDR3 length: 13 amino acids. CDR3 amino acids: CSVGTPGLDEQYF. Here the CDR3 DNA reads TGCAGCGTTGGGACACCGGGGTTGGACGAGCAGTACTTC.

The chain couples TRBV11-2 to TRBJ2-7; 7 bases are a match to TRBD1. Germline CDR1 is SGHAT and CDR2 is FQNNGV. CDR3 length: 14 residues. With V trimmed by 8 bases and J by 3 bases, 10 bases remained unmatched. DNA for the CDR3: TGTGCCAGCGCCCCGGGACAGTTTAACTACGAGCAGTACTTC. It specifies CASAPGQFNYEQYF.

The J gene is TRBJ1-5, the V gene TRBV7-2; maybe TRBD1 (5 bases). From germline, CDR1 is SGHTA and CDR2 FQGNSA. The germline V and J ends were trimmed by 5 bases and 0 bases, with 8 bases remaining between them. The CDR3 contains 14 residues. CDR3 bases: TGTGCCAGCAGCCATGACAGTAGCAATCAGCCCCAGCATTTT. The encoded protein is CASSHDSSNQPQHF.

The chain couples TRBV5-1 to TRBJ2-7, with D maybe TRBD1 (6 bases). Germline V CDR1 and CDR2: SGHRS, YFSETQ. The V gene lost 3 bases and the J gene lost 5 bases, with 18 bases spanning the gap. The CDR3 covers 15 residues. CDR3 nucleotide sequence: TGCGCCAGCAGCTCACCCCAGGGGAAAAAGGACGAGCAGTACTTC. This gives the protein CASSSPQGKKDEQYF.

The DNA for the CDR3 is TGCGCCAGCAGCTTGGAGCGGGGTTACGGCAAAAACATTCAGTACTTC. Translating gives CASSLERGYGKNIQYF. The chain has TRBV5-1 and TRBJ2-4; 7 bases are shared with TRBD2. Per the germline V gene, CDR1 is SGHRS and CDR2 is YFSETQ. After removal of 0 bases from V and 3 bases from J, the junction contained 6 bases not matched to a gene. The length of the CDR3 is 16 residues.

This sequence joins TRBV19 and TRBJ2-4, with D perhaps assigned TRBD1 or TRBD2 (6 bases each). This CDR3 is built from 14 residues. CDR1 and CDR2 from the germline V gene are LNHDA and SQIVND (reference sequence). Trimming left V 0 bases short and J 9 bases short, with 12 bases between. DNA for the CDR3: TGTGCCAGTAGTATAGAGGGGGCGGGGAGCATTCAGTACTTC. Translated, it gives CASSIEGAGSIQYF.

The chain couples TRBV2 to TRBJ1-2; weak D call: TRBD1 (6 bases). The CDR3 length is 14 residues. Germline assignment: CDR1 SNHLY and CDR2 FYNNEI. V lost 4 bases to trimming and J lost 2 bases, with 11 bases between them. The CDR3 loop is CASSVRGDNYGYTF. The CDR3 nucleotides are TGTGCCAGCAGTGTCAGGGGCGACAACTATGGCTACACCTTC.

In nucleotides, the CDR3 is TGTGCCTGGGGACCCGGGACCAGCGGTGAGCAGTTCTTC. Protein sequence: CAWGPGTSGEQFF. The genes are TRBV30 and TRBJ2-1; D may correspond to TRBD1 or TRBD2 (5 bases each). Per germline, CDR1 GTSNPN and CDR2 SVGIG (reference sequence). The CDR3 runs 13 residues. The V end lost 5 bases, the J end lost 9 bases, and 17 bases lay between the germline ends. The full variable domain, its missing parts supplied by reference TRBV30 and TRBJ2-1, is SQTIHQWPATLVQPVGSPLSLECTVEGTSNPNLYWYRQAAGRGLQLLFYSVGIGQISSEVPQNLSASRPQDRQFILSSKKLLLSDSGFYLCAWGPGTSGEQFFGPGTRLTVL.

The chain joins TRBV7-3 to TRBJ2-3; 9 nucleotides line up with TRBD2. Germline V gives CDR1 SGHTA, CDR2 FQGTGA. V trimming: 5 bases; J trimming: 6 bases; junction bases outside the gene matches: 9. This CDR3 region has 15 residues. CDR3 sequence (DNA): TGTGCCAGCAGCCCTCTACGCGGGAGGGGGGATACGCAGTATTTT. Translating gives CASSPLRGRGDTQYF.

This chain uses TRBV6-5 with TRBJ1-1; 8 nucleotides agree with TRBD1. Germline CDR1 is MNHEY and CDR2 is SVGAGI. V lost 6 bases, J lost 4 bases, and 4 bases stayed unmatched. CDR3 length: 13 amino acids. The CDR3 DNA sequence: TGTGCCAGCAGGTCCACAGGGGGCACTGAAGCTTTCTTT. It translates to CASRSTGGTEAFF.

The rearrangement joins TRBV19 to TRBJ2-3; TRBD2 aligns across 7 bases. From germline, CDR1 is LNHDA and CDR2 SQIVND (reference sequence). This CDR3 has 14 amino acids. Germline trimming cut 6 bases from V and 6 bases from J; bases unmatched to any gene: 9. In nucleotides, the CDR3 is TGTGCCAGTAGCGGGAGGCCCCCCGAGGATACGCAGTATTTT. Translation: CASSGRPPEDTQYF.

The J gene is TRBJ1-5, the V gene TRBV2, with 8 bases lining up with TRBD1. V was clipped by 7 bases and J by 5 bases; unmatched bases: 4. Germline V gives CDR1 SNHLY, CDR2 FYNNEI. CDR3 length: 13 amino acids. Written as DNA, the CDR3 is TGTGCCAGCACGGACAGGGAAGATCAGCCCCAGCATTTT. Residues: CASTDREDQPQHF.

This clone has only a few counts. This chain links TRBV5-4 with TRBJ2-5, with 11 bases aligning to TRBD2. The germline V gene has CDR1 SGHNT and CDR2 YYREEE (reference sequence). This CDR3 has 15 residues. Trimming took 3 bases from V and 6 from J; bases not matched to a gene: 7. CDR3 protein: CASSSLAGGIKTQYF. CDR3 bases: TGTGCCAGCAGCTCCCTAGCGGGGGGCATAAAGACCCAGTACTTC.

This sequence joins TRBV6-5 and TRBJ1-2, with TRBD1 matching over 10 bases. Germline V gene data show CDR1 as MNHEY and CDR2 as SVGAGI. Germline trimming cut 7 bases from V and 6 bases from J; bases unmatched to any gene: 8. CDR3 length: 14 residues. CDR3 protein: CASTRTGGTHGYTF. CDR3 DNA sequence: TGTGCCAGCACTCGGACAGGGGGGACCCATGGCTACACCTTC.